The sample holds a few counts of the clone carrying this T cell receptor (beta chain). From the 5' RACE reads, TCRdb called clonotypes with MiXCR, one entry per CDR3 protein. This sample has 120,000 to 150,000 distinct CDR3 sequences, with about 5.5% found just once. These data come from a study of T-cell memory formation after mild COVID-19. The CDR3 is 14 amino acids. CDR1 and CDR2 (germline): SGHNT, YYREEE (reference sequence). V was clipped by 0 bases and J by 1 base, with 6 bases between them. Sample: PBMCs or a T cell subset sorted from them (not recorded which). This chain uses TRBV5-4 with TRBJ2-3; D not resolved. The sequence was obtained from an adult woman who had mild COVID-19 (a few samples of this study predate the infection). Cell type and time point are not known. The CDR3, as DNA: TGTGCCAGCAGCTTGGGAGACGGCACAGATACGCAGTATTTT. It translates to CASSLGDGTDTQYF.